The T cell receptor beta chain under discussion was sequenced for a study of T cell repertoires in cytomegalovirus infection. Points from the study as a whole: Dominating the ex vivo response were TCR beta clonotypes that were CMV-specific and HLA-C-restricted.

Germline assignment: CDR1 SGHVS and CDR2 FQNEAQ. This CDR3 has 14 amino acids. Remarks on this clonotype: Its antigen is unknown. One junction end disagrees with the germline gene, perhaps due to a read error.

One entry per CDR3 protein results from TCRdb running MiXCR on the reads. The profile shows about 150,000 distinct CDR3 sequences, about 25% of them singletons. The source material was PBMCs. This TCR was sampled from a human donor in good health (CMV status not recorded). Some clones in this sample may be carry-over from other donors' samples. The chain carries TRBV7-8 and TRBJ2-3, with D unresolved. DNA for the CDR3: TGTGCCAACAGCCCTACAGAGCGACAAGATACGCAGTATTTT. Translation gives CANSPTERQDTQYF. Using reference TRBV7-8 and TRBJ2-3 for the parts outside the CDR3, the full variable domain is GAGVSQSPRYKVAKRGQDVALRCDPISGHVSLFWYQQALGQGPEFLTYFQNEAQLDKSGLPSDRFFAERPEGSVSTLKIQRTQQEDSAVYLCANSPTERQDTQYFGPGTRLTVL.